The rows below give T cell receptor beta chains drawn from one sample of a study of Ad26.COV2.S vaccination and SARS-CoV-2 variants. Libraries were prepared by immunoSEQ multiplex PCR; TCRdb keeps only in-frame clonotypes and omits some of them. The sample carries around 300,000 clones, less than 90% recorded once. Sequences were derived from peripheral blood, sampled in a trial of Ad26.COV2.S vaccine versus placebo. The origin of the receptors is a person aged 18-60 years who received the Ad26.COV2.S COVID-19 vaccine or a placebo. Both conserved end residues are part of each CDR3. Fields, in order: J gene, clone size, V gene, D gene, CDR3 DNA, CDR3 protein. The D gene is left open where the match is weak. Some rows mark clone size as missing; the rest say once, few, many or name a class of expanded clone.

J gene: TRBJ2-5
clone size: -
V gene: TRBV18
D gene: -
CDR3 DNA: TGTGCCAGCTCACCCCTGGACAGTGAAGAGACCCAGTACTTC
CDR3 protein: CASSPLDSEETQYF

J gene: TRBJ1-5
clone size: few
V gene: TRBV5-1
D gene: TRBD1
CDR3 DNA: TGCGCCAGCAGCTTATCAGGGGGAAGTCGGCAGCCCCAGCATTTT
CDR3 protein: CASSLSGGSRQPQHF

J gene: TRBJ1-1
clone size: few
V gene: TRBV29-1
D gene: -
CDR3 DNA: TGCAGCGGCGGACGAGGGGGACAAATCAATGAAGCTTTCTTT
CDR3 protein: CSGGRGGQINEAFF

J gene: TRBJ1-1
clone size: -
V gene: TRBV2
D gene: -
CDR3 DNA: TGTGCCAGCAGTGAATCATCGACCGGGACTGGGGCTTTCTTT
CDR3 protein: CASSESSTGTGAFF

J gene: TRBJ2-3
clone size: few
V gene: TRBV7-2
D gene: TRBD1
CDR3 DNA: TGTGCCAGCAGCTTAGGGTACCACAGGGGGACCACAGATACGCAGTATTTT
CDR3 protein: CASSLGYHRGTTDTQYF

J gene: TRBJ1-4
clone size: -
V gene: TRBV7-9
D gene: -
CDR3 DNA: TGTGCCAGCAGCTTAGCCACCGGCTGGGATGAAAAACTGTTTTTT
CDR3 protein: CASSLATGWDEKLFF

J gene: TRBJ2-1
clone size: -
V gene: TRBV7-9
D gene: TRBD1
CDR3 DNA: TGTGCCAGCAGCTTAGGGGACAGGGGGATCTACAATGAGCAGTTCTTC
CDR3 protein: CASSLGDRGIYNEQFF

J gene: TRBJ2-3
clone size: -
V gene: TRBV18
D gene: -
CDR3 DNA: TGTGCCAGCTCACCCCGAGGGGTTGCCACAGATACGCAGTATTTT
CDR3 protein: CASSPRGVATDTQYF

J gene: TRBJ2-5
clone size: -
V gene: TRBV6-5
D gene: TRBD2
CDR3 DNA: TGTGCCAGCAGTTTCGTTTTAGCGGGGGGAAAAGAGACCCAGTACTTC
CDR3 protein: CASSFVLAGGKETQYF

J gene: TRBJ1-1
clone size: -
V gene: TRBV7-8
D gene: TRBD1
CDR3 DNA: TGTGCCAGCAGCACCCGAGGACAGGGGGCTCTTAGAGGTGAAGCTTTCTTT
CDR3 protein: CASSTRGQGALRGEAFF

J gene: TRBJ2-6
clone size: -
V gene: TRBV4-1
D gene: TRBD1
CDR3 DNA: TGCGCCAGCAGCCAGGGACAGTTCCCCCCTGGATCCCAAGGGGCCAACGTCCTGACTTTC
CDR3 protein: CASSQGQFPPGSQGANVLTF

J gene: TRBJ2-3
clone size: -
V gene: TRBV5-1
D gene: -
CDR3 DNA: TGCGCCAGCAGCCCGTTCCAATCAGATACGCAGTATTTT
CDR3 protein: CASSPFQSDTQYF

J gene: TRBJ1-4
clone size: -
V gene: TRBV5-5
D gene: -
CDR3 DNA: TGTGCCAGCCGCATGGCCGGGGAGAATGAAAAACTGTTTTTT
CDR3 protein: CASRMAGENEKLFF

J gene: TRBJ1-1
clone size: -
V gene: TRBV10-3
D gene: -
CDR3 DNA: TGTGCCACCGAAGGTTCCGGAACTGAAGCTTTCTTT
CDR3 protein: CATEGSGTEAFF

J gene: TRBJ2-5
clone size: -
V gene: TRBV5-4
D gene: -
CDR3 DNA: TGTGCCAGCAGCAAAAGACAAGGGACCATCCAAGAGACCCAGTACTTC
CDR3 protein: CASSKRQGTIQETQYF

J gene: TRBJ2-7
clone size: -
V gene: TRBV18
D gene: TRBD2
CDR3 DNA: TGTGCCAGCTCACCTGCACTAGCGGGGGGGCAGGTCGAGCAGTACTTC
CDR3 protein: CASSPALAGGQVEQYF

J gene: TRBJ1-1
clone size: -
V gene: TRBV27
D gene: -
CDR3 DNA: TGTGCCAGCAGTTTAACGGGCACTATGAACACTGAAGCTTTCTTT
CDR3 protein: CASSLTGTMNTEAFF

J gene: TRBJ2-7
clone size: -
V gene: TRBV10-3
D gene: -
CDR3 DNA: TGTGCCATCAGGCCCGGGGGGCCCTACGAGCAGTACTTC
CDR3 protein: CAIRPGGPYEQYF

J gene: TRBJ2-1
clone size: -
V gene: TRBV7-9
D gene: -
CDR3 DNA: TGTGCCAGCAGCCTAGGTGGACTCGCCCTGAATGAGCAGTTCTTC
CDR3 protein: CASSLGGLALNEQFF

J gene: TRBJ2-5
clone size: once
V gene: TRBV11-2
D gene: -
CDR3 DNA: TGTGCCAGCAGCTCCCACCTTGGGGCAGAGGTGGAGACCCAGTACTTC
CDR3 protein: CASSSHLGAEVETQYF

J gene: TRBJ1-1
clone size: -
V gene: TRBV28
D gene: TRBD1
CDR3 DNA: TGTGCCAGCAGCAGCGTGCGGGGACAGGGGAACACTGAAGCTTTCTTT
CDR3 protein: CASSSVRGQGNTEAFF

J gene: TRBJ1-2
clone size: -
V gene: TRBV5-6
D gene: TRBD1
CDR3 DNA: TGTGCCACCCGGGACAGCACTAACTATGGCTACACCTTC
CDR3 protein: CATRDSTNYGYTF

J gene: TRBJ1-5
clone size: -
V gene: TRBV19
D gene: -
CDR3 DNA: TGTGCCAGTAGTACAACAGGGTCTACCAATCAGCCCCAGCATTTT
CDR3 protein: CASSTTGSTNQPQHF

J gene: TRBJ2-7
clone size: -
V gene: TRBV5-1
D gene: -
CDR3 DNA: TGCGCCAGCAGCCTCCGGTCGGCGTCCTACGAGCAGTACTTC
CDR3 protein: CASSLRSASYEQYF

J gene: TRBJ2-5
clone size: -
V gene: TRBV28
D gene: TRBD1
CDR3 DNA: TGTGCCAGCAGTTCTCCCTTGAAAGGGGGCTTTGGAGAGACCCAGTACTTC
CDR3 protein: CASSSPLKGGFGETQYF

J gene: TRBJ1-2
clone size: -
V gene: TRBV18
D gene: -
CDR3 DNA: TGTGCCAGCTCACCACCAGTTTTGAACTATGGCTACACCTTC
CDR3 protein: CASSPPVLNYGYTF

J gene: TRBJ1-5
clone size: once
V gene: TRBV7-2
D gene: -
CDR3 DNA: TGTGCCAGCAGCCCAGGACGGGTGGATCAGCCCCAGCATTTT
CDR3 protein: CASSPGRVDQPQHF

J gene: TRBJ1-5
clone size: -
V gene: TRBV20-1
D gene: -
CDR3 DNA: TGCAGTGCTTCGCCTGGTCAGCCCCAGCATTTT
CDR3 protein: CSASPGQPQHF

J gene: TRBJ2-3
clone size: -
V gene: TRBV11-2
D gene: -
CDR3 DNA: TGTGCCAGCAGCCACTTCGACAGGCTAGATACGCAGTATTTT
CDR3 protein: CASSHFDRLDTQYF

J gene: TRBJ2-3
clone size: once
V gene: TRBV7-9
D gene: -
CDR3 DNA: TGTGCCAGCAGCTTACGGGCGGCGGGGACAGATACGCAGTATTTT
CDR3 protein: CASSLRAAGTDTQYF

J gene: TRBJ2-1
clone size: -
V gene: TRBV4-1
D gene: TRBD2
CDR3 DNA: TGCGCCAGCAGCCAAGAGAGTGGGAGGGCGCTCAATGAGCAGTTCTTC
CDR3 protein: CASSQESGRALNEQFF

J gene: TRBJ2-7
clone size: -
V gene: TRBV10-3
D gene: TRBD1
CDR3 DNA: TGTGCCATCAAGGAGGGGACAGGGGATCGTGAGCAGTACTTC
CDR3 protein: CAIKEGTGDREQYF

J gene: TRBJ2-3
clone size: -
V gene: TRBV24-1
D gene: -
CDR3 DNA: TGTGCCACCAGTGACCAGGGTATCACAGATACGCAGTATTTT
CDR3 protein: CATSDQGITDTQYF

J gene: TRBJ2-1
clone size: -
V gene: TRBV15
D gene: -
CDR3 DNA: TGTGCCACCAGCAGAGAAAGGGCGGGAGAGCAGTTCTTC
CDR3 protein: CATSRERAGEQFF

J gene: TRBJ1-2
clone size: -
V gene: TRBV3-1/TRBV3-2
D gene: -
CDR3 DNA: TGTGCCAGCAGCACCCGACAGTTAGGTAACTATGGCTACACCTTC
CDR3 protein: CASSTRQLGNYGYTF

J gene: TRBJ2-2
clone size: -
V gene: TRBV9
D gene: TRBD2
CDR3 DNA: TGTGCCAGCAGCGTTGGCCCGGGGGGGTTAGGCTCCGGGGAGCTGTTTTTT
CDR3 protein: CASSVGPGGLGSGELFF

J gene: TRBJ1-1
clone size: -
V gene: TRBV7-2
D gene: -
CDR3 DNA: TGTGCCAGCAGCCCCCCCGCCGGGCGCACTGAAGCTTTCTTT
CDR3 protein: CASSPPAGRTEAFF

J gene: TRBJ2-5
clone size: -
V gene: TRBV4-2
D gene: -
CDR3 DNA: TGTGCCAGCAGCCAAGAGGGCAGGGGCGGTGAGACCCAGTACTTC
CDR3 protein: CASSQEGRGGETQYF

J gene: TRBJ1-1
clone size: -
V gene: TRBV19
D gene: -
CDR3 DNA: TGTGCCAGTACCCCCGGGAGGGGACAGAACACTGAAGCTTTCTTT
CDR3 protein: CASTPGRGQNTEAFF

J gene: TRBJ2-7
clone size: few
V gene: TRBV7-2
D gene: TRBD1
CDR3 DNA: TGTGCCAGCAGCTCAAATAGGGCCCTGGGACAGGGGAACGAGCAGTACTTC
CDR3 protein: CASSSNRALGQGNEQYF

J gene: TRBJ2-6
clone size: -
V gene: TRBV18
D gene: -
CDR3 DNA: TGTGCCAGCTCACCGGGAGTTGCTGGGGCCAACGTCCTGACTTTC
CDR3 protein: CASSPGVAGANVLTF

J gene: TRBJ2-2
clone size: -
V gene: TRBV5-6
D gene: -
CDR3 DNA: TGTGCCAGCAGCTGGGGGCGAGAGACCGGGGAGCTGTTTTTT
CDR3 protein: CASSWGRETGELFF

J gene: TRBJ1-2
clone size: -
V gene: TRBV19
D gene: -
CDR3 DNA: TGTGCCAGTAGTATCGGTGGCCAGAACTATGGCTACACCTTC
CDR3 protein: CASSIGGQNYGYTF

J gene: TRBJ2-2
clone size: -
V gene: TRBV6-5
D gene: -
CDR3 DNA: TGTGCCAGCAGTTACTATACTAGGAAGGCCGGGGAGCTGTTTTTT
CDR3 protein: CASSYYTRKAGELFF